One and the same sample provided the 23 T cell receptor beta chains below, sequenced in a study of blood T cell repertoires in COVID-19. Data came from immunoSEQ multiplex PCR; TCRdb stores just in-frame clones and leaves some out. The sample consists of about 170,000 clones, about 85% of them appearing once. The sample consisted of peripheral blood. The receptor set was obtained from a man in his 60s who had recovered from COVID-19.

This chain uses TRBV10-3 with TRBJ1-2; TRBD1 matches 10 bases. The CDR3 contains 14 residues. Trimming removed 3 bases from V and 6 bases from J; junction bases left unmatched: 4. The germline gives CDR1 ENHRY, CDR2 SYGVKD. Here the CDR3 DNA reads TGTGCCATCAGTGATCACGGACAGGGGGATGGCTACACCTTC. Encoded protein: CAISDHGQGDGYTF.

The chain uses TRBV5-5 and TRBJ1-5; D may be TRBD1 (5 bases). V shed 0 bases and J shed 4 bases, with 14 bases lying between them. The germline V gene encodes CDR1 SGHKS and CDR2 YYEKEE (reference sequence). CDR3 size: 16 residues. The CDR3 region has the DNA TGTGCCAGCAGCTTGGTTCAGGGCGGCAATAATCAGCCCCAGCATTTT. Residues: CASSLVQGGNNQPQHF. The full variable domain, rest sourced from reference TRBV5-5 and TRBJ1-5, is DAGVTQSPTHLIKTRGQQVTLRCSPISGHKSVSWYQQVLGQGPQFIFQYYEKEERGRGNFPDRFSARQFPNYSSELNVNALLLGDSALYLCASSLVQGGNNQPQHFGDGTRLSIL.

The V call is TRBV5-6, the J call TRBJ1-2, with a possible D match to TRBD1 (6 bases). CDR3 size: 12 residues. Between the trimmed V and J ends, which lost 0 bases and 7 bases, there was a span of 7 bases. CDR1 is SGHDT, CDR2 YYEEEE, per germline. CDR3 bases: TGTGCCAGCAGCTTGGGACAGGCTGGCTACACCTTC. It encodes CASSLGQAGYTF. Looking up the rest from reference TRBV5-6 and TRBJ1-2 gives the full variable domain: DAGVTQSPTHLIKTRGQQVTLRCSPKSGHDTVSWYQQALGQGPQFIFQYYEEEERQRGNFPDRFSGHQFPNYSSELNVNALLLGDSALYLCASSLGQAGYTFGSGTRLTVV.

The CDR3 is CASSLLTGLNTEAFF. Here the CDR3 DNA reads TGTGCCAGCAGCTTACTCACAGGGCTGAACACTGAAGCTTTCTTT. This chain links TRBV7-9 with TRBJ1-1; D is possibly TRBD1 (6 bases). The ends were cut back, 2 bases at V and 0 bases at J, with 10 bases in the middle. From germline, CDR1 is SEHNR and CDR2 FQNEAQ (reference sequence). The CDR3 contains 15 residues.

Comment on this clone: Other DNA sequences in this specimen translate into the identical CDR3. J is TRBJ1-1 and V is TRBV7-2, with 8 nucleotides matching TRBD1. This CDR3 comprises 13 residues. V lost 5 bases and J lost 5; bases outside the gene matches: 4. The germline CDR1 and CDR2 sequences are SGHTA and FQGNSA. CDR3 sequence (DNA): TGTGCCAGCAGCCCACAGGGGGGGACTGAAGCTTTCTTT. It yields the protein CASSPQGGTEAFF.

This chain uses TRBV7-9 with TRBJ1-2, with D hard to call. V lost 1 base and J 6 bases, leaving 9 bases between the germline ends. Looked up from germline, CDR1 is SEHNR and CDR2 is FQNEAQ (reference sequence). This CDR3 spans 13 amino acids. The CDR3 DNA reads TGTGCCAGCAGCTTAGGGGAGGTGGATGGCTACACCTTC. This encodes CASSLGEVDGYTF.

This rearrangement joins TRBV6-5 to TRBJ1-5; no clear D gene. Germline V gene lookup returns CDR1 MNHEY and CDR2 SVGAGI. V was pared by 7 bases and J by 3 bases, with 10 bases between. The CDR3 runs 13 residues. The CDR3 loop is CASTANYNQPQHF. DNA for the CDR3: TGTGCCAGCACCGCGAATTACAATCAGCCCCAGCATTTT.

This chain's CDR3 is CASSGLAGVTDTQYF. CDR3 coding DNA: TGTGCCAGCAGCGGTCTCGCGGGGGTCACAGATACGCAGTATTTT. The chain links TRBV7-9 to TRBJ2-3, with 7 bases identical to TRBD2. CDR1 and CDR2 from the germline V gene are SEHNR and FQNEAQ (reference sequence). With 5 bases clipped from V and 2 bases from J, the junction kept 7 bases outside the gene matches. The CDR3 runs to 15 residues.

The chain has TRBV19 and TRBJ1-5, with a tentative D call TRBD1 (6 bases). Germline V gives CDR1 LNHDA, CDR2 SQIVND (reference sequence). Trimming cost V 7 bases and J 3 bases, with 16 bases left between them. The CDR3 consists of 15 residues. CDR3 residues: CASTKTGIPNQPQHF. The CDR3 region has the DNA TGTGCCAGTACTAAAACAGGGATCCCCAATCAGCCCCAGCATTTT.

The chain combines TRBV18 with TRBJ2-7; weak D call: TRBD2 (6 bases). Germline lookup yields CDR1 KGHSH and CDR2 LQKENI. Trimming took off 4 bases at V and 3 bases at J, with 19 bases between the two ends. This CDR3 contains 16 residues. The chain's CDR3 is CASSLLGSGGIYEQYF. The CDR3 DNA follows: TGTGCCAGCTCACTCCTGGGAAGTGGGGGGATCTACGAGCAGTACTTC.

CDR3 nucleotides: TGTGCCAGCAGCACCCGACTAGCGGGGGGGACCTCCTACGAGCAGTACTTC. Translating it yields CASSTRLAGGTSYEQYF. This chain links TRBV4-2 with TRBJ2-7, with 14 bases fitting TRBD2. Germline V lookup: CDR1 LGHNA, CDR2 YNFKEQ. This CDR3 spans 17 amino acids. The V gene end was trimmed by 5 bases and the J gene end by 0 bases; junction bases not matched to a gene: 6.

CDR3 sequence: CASRISGEGYTF. In DNA form, the CDR3 reads TGTGCCAGTAGGATCTCAGGGGAGGGCTACACCTTC. This sequence joins TRBV19 and TRBJ1-2; D possibly corresponds to TRBD1 (6 bases). V lost 6 bases to trimming and J lost 8 bases, with 13 bases between them. The CDR3 runs 12 residues. Germline-derived CDR1 and CDR2 are LNHDA and SQIVND (reference sequence).

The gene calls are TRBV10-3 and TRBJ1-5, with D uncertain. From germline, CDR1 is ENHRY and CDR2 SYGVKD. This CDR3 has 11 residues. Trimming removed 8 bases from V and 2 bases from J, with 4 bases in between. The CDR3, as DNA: TGTGCCATCGGCCGCAATCAGCCCCAGCATTTT. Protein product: CAIGRNQPQHF.

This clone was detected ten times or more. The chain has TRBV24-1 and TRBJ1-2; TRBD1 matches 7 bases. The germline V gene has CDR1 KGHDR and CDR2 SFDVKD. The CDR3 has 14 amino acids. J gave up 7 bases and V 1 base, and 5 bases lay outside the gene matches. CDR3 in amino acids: CATSDLKGGGGYTF. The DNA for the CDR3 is TGTGCCACCAGTGATTTAAAAGGGGGCGGTGGCTACACCTTC.

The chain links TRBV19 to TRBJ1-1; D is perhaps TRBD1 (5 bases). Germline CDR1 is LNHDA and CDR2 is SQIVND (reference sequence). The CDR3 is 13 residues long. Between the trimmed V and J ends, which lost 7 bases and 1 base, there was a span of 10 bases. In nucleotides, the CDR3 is TGTGCCAGTACCCTCGGACAGAACACTGAAGCTTTCTTT. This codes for CASTLGQNTEAFF.

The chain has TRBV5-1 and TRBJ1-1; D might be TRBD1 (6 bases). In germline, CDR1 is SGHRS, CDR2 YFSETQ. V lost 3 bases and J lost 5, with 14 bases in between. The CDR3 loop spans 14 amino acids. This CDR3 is CASSSAGERTEAFF. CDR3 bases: TGCGCCAGCAGCTCGGCAGGGGAGAGGACTGAAGCTTTCTTT.

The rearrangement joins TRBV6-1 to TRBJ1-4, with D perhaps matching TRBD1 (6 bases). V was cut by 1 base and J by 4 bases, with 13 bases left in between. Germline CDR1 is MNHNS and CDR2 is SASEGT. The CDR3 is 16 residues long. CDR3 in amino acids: CASSEVLGHYNEKLFF. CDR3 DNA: TGTGCCAGCAGTGAAGTACTGGGACATTATAATGAAAAACTGTTTTTT.

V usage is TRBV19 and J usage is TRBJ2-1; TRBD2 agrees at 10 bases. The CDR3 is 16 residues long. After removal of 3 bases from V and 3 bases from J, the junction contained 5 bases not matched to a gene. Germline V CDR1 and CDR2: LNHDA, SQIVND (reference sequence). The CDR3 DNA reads TGTGCCAGTAGTATGAGCGGGGGGGCCTACTACAATGAGCAGTTCTTC. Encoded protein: CASSMSGGAYYNEQFF. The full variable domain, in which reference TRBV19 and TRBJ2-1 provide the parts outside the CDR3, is DGGITQSPKYLFRKEGQNVTLSCEQNLNHDAMYWYRQDPGQGLRLIYYSQIVNDFQKGDIAEGYSVSREKKESFPLTVTSAQKNPTAFYLCASSMSGGAYYNEQFFGPGTRLTVL.

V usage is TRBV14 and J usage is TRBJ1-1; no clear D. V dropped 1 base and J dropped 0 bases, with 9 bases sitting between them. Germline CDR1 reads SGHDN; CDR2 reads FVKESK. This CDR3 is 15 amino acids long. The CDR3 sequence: CASSQVGYMNTEAFF. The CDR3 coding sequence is TGTGCCAGCAGCCAAGTGGGCTACATGAACACTGAAGCTTTCTTT.

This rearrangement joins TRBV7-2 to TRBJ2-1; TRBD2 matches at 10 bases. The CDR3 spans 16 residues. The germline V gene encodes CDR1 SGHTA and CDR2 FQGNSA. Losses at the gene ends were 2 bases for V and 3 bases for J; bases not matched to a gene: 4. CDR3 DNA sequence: TGTGCCAGCAGCTTACTTTCTAGCGGGGGCTACAATGAGCAGTTCTTC. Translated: CASSLLSSGGYNEQFF.

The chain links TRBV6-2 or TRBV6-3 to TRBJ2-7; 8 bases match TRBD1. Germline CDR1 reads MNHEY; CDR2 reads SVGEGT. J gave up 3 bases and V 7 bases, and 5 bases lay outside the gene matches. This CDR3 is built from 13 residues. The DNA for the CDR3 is TGTGCCAGCACCCCAGGGGGCAGCTACGAGCAGTACTTC. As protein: CASTPGGSYEQYF.

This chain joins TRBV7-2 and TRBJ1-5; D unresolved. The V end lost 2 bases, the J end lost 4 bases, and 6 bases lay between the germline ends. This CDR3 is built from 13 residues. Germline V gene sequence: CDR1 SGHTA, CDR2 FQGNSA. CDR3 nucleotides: TGTGCCAGCAGCTTAATGGAGAATCAGCCCCAGCATTTT. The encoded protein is CASSLMENQPQHF.

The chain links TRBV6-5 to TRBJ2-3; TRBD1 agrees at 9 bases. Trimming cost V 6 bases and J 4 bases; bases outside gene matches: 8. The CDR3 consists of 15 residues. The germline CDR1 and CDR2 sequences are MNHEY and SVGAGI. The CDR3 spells CASRMTGTGPDTQYF. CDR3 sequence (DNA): TGTGCCAGCAGGATGACCGGGACAGGGCCAGATACGCAGTATTTT.